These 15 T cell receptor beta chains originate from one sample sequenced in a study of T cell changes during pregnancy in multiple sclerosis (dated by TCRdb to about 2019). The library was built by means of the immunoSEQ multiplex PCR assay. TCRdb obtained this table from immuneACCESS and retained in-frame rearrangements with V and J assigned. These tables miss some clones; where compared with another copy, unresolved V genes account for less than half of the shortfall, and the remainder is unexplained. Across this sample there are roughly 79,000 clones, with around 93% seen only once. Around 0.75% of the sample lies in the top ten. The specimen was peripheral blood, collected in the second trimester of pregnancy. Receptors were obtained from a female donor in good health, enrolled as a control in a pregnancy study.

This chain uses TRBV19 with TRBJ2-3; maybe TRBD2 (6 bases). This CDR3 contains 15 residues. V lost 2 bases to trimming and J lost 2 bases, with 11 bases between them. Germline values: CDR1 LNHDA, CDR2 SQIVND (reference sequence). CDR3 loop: CASSIRRGYTDTQYF. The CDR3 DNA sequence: TGTGCCAGTAGTATACGGCGGGGCTACACAGATACGCAGTATTTT.

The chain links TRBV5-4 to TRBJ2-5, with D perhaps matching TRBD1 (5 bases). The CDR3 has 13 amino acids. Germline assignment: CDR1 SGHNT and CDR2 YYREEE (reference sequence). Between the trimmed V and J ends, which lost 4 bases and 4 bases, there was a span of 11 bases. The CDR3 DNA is TGTGCCAGCAGCCCCCGGCAGGGAGAGACCCAGTACTTC. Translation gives CASSPRQGETQYF.

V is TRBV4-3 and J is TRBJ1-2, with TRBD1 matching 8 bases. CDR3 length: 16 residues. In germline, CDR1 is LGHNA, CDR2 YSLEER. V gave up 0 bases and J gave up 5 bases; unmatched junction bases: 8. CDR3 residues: CASSQDLVRTGYGYTF. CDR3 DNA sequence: TGCGCCAGCAGCCAAGATTTAGTCAGGACAGGGTATGGCTACACCTTC.

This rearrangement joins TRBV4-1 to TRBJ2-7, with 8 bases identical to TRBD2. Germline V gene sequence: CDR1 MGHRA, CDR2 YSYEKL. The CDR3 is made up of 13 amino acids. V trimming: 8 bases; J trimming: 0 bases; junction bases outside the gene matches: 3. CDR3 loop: CASSGGSSYEQYF. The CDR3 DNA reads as TGCGCCAGCTCGGGGGGGAGCTCCTACGAGCAGTACTTC.

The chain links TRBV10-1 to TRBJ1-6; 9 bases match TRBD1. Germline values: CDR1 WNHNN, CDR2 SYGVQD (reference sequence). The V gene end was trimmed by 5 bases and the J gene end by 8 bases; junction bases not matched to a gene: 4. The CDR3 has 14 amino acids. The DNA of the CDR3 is TGCGCCAGCAGTACAGGGGGCGCGGATTCACCCCTCCACTTT. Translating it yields CASSTGGADSPLHF.

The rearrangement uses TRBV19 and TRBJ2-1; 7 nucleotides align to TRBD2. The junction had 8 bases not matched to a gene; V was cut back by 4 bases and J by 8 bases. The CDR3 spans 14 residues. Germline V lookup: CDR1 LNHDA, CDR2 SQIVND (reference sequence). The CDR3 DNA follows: TGTGCCAGTAGTAACCAGCGGGGTTTGTATGAGCAGTTCTTC. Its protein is CASSNQRGLYEQFF.

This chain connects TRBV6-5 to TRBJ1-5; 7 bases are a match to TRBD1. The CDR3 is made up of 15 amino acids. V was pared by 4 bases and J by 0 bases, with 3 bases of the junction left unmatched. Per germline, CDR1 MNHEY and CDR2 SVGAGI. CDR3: CASSFRTGSNQPQHF. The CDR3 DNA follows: TGTGCCAGCAGTTTCCGGACAGGTAGCAATCAGCCCCAGCATTTT.

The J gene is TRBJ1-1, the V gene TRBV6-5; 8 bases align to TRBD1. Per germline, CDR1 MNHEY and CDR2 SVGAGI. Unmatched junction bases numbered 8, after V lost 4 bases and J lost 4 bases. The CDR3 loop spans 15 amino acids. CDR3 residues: CASSSLDRGFTEAFF. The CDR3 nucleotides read TGTGCCAGCAGTTCCCTTGACAGGGGATTCACTGAAGCTTTCTTT.

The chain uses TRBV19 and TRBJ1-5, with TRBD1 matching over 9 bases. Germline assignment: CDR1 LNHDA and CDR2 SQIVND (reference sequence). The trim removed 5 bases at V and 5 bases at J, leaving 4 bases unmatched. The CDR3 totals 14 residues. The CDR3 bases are TGTGCCAGTAGTCTTACAGGGGGCGATCAGCCCCAGCATTTT. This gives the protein CASSLTGGDQPQHF.

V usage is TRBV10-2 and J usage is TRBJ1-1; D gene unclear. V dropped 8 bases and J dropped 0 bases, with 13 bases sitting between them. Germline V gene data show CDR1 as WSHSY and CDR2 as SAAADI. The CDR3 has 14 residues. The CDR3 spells CASSPRVMNTEAFF. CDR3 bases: TGCGCCAGCTCTCCGCGGGTGATGAACACTGAAGCTTTCTTT.

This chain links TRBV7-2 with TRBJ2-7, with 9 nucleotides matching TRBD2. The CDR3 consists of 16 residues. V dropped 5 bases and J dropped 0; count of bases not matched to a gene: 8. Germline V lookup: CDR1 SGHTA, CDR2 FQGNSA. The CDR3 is CASSPIERGASYEQYF. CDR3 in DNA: TGTGCCAGCAGCCCTATCGAGCGGGGGGCCTCCTACGAGCAGTACTTC. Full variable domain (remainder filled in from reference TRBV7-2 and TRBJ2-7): GAGVSQSPSNKVTEKGKDVELRCDPISGHTALYWYRQSLGQGLEFLIYFQGNSAPDKSGLPSDRFSAERTGGSVSTLTIQRTQQEDSAVYLCASSPIERGASYEQYFGPGTRLTVT.

The CDR3 region has the DNA TGTGCCAGTAGTATAGATCTGTATAGCAATCAGCCCCAGCATTTT. This codes for CASSIDLYSNQPQHF. J is TRBJ1-5 and V is TRBV19; D unresolved. The CDR3 is 15 amino acids. Between the trimmed V and J ends, which lost 0 bases and 0 bases, there was a span of 6 bases. The germline CDR1 and CDR2 sequences are LNHDA and SQIVND (reference sequence).

CDR3 amino acids: CASSLGAGGPLETQYF. In DNA form, the CDR3 reads TGTGCCAGCAGCTTAGGAGCGGGGGGGCCTTTGGAGACCCAGTACTTC. The chain combines TRBV7-3 with TRBJ2-5; 10 nucleotides match TRBD2. The trim removed 2 bases at V and 5 bases at J, leaving 8 bases unmatched. The CDR3 extends over 16 amino acids. CDR1 SGHTA and CDR2 FQGTGA come from the germline V gene. The full variable domain, completed using reference TRBV7-3 and TRBJ2-5, is GAGVSQTPSNKVTEKGKYVELRCDPISGHTALYWYRQSLGQGPEFLIYFQGTGAADDSGLPNDRFFAVRPEGSVSTLKIQRTERGDSAVYLCASSLGAGGPLETQYFGPGTRLLVL.

This CDR3 reads CASSQDTTGERGSPLHF. In nucleotides, the CDR3 is TGTGCCAGCAGCCAAGACACGACAGGGGAAAGGGGATCACCCCTCCACTTT. V gene TRBV4-2 combines with J gene TRBJ1-6; TRBD1 matches at 8 bases. The CDR3 sequence is 17 residues long. The germline V gene has CDR1 LGHNA and CDR2 YNFKEQ. J was trimmed by 10 bases and V by 0 bases; bases with no gene match: 11.

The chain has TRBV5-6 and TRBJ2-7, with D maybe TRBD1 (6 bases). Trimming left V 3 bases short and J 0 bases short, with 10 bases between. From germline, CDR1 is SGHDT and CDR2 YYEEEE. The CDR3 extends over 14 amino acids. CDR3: CASSYGQSSYEQYF. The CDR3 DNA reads TGTGCCAGCAGCTACGGACAGAGCTCCTACGAGCAGTACTTC.